The text below deals with one TCR beta chain. Other DNA sequences of this sample code for an identical CDR3. This entry belongs to a study of blood T cell repertoires in COVID-19. Profiling relied on immunoSEQ multiplex PCR, and the TCRdb table lists in-frame clones only, not all of them. The sample holds about 180,000 clones; 80% to 90% are singletons and the top ten take about 9.4%. The TCR comes from a woman under 30 who had recovered from COVID-19. Input material: PBMCs or T cells enriched from blood (not recorded which).

DNA for the CDR3: TGTGCCAGCAGCGTAGGTTCTAGCGGGAGCTACGAGCAGTACTTC. Residues: CASSVGSSGSYEQYF. The V and J genes are TRBV9 and TRBJ2-7; 10 bases map to TRBD2. CDR1 and CDR2 from the germline V gene are SGDLS and YYNGEE. This CDR3 contains 15 residues. V shed 0 bases and J 3 bases; nucleotides not matched to a gene: 3.